The 24 T cell receptor delta chains given below trace back to one sample, sequenced in a study of gamma-delta chains in newborns, infants, children. TCRdb reprocessed the reads using CATT. Of fewer than 12,000 delta-chain clones in the sample, roughly 9% were seen once. Sequenced: blood. Source of these receptors: a child who was a newborn, infant or young child, either healthy, febrile or measles-vaccinated (not recorded which).

This clone is classed as medium-sized. Possible read error: a much larger clone is one base away. Other DNA sequences from this sample encode an identical CDR3 as well. CDR3 DNA sequence: TGTGCCTGTGACACCGTACTGGGGGATACCAGGGACACCCGACAGATGTTTTTC. Its translation is CACDTVLGDTRDTRQMFF. The chain joins TRDV2 to TRDJ3; 12 positions match TRDD3. Germline CDR1 reads GEAIGNYY; CDR2 reads EKD. J was trimmed by 5 bases and V by 0 bases; bases with no gene match: 4. The CDR3 consists of 18 residues.

J is TRDJ2 and V is TRAV29/DV5, with TRDD3 identical over 8 bases. Germline lookup yields CDR1 NSMFDY and CDR2 ISSIKDK. V was pared by 0 bases and J by 0 bases, with 13 bases of the junction left unmatched. The CDR3 totals 19 residues. This CDR3 is CAASEPTMGDFSLTAQLFF. The CDR3 DNA is TGTGCAGCAAGCGAGCCTACCATGGGGGATTTCTCTTTGACAGCACAACTCTTCTTT.

On this clone: One end of the junction fails to match germline, which may point to a read error. This chain uses TRDV2 with TRDJ1, with D perhaps matching TRDD3 (5 bases). The CDR3 extends over 16 amino acids. Germline CDR1 GEAIGNYY, CDR2 EKD. CDR3 bases: TGTGCCTGTGGCACCGTGGGATCTGATCAGGACGATAAACTCATCTTT. Its translation is CACGTVGSDQDDKLIF.

This clone is termed medium-sized. The sample contains more than one DNA sequence encoding this CDR3. The V and J genes are TRDV2 and TRDJ1, with 11 bases aligning to TRDD3. Unmatched junction bases numbered 2, after V lost 0 bases and J lost 3 bases. This CDR3 is 15 amino acids long. Germline V gene lookup returns CDR1 GEAIGNYY and CDR2 EKD. This CDR3 reads CACDTLGDTPDKLIF. CDR3 coding DNA: TGTGCCTGTGACACCCTGGGGGATACCCCCGATAAACTCATCTTT.

As concerns this clone: The protein recorded in TCRdb matches a much larger clone and deviates from this DNA's translation at residue 9, suggesting a read error; the protein here is obtained by translating the DNA. The chain carries TRDV2 and TRDJ1; no clear D. Germline V gene sequence: CDR1 GEAIGNYY, CDR2 EKD. Trimming took 1 base from V and 4 from J, leaving 12 bases between them. The CDR3 covers 14 residues. The CDR3 bases are TGTGCCTGTGACACTTTGTACGGATGCGATAAACTCATCTTT. Encoded protein: CACDTLYGCDKLIF.

The chain is built from TRDV2 and TRDJ3; D might be TRDD3 (5 bases). Trimming took 0 bases from V and 0 from J, leaving 11 bases between them. The CDR3 has 18 residues. Germline CDR1 reads GEAIGNYY; CDR2 reads EKD. The CDR3 DNA is TGTGCCTGTGACACCACGGGGGCCTGCTCCTGGGACACCCGACAGATGTTTTTC. Translated, it gives CACDTTGACSWDTRQMFF.

This chain uses TRDV2 with TRDJ3, with D possibly being TRDD3 (5 bases). Germline lookup yields CDR1 GEAIGNYY and CDR2 EKD. The CDR3 spans 19 residues. V was trimmed by 2 bases and J by 1 base, leaving 17 bases between them. As DNA, the CDR3 is TGTGCCTGTGACAGAGTGGGGAACCCCCATTCCTGGGACACCCGACAGATGTTTTTC. Amino acid sequence: CACDRVGNPHSWDTRQMFF.

The chain employs TRDV2 and TRDJ3, with 8 bases that match TRDD3. The CDR3 runs to 18 residues. The V and J ends lost 3 bases and 0 bases, in that order; junction bases with no gene match: 6. CDR1 and CDR2 from the germline V gene are GEAIGNYY and EKD. The DNA of the CDR3 is TGTGCCTGTGACGCCTTGGGGGATTTCTCCTGGGACACCCGACAGATGTTTTTC. It specifies CACDALGDFSWDTRQMFF.

This clone was found a few times. TCRdb's entry gives the protein of a much larger clone, which mismatches this DNA's translation at residue 13, likely from a read error; the protein reported here is translated from the DNA. V gene TRDV2 combines with J gene TRDJ1; TRDD3 is a possible D gene (6 bases). The CDR3 loop spans 19 amino acids. Germline-derived CDR1 and CDR2 are GEAIGNYY and EKD. Trimming pared 1 base from V and 1 base from J, leaving 24 bases between. The DNA of the CDR3 is TGTGCCTGTGACACGCTGGGGCCTACGGGGGCGGGGTGCACCGATAAACTCATCTTT. Its translation is CACDTLGPTGAGCTDKLIF.

Of note for this clone: At residue 11, the TCRdb amino acid sequence and the translated nucleotide sequence differ, so the protein here is the DNA translation. The chain recombines TRDV2 with TRDJ1; 7 bases are shared with TRDD3. Germline V lookup: CDR1 GEAIGNYY, CDR2 EKD. The length of the CDR3 is 19 residues. J was trimmed by 0 bases and V by 0 bases; bases with no gene match: 15. For the CDR3, the DNA is TGTGCCTGTGACACCGTACGTACTGGGGACCTCCAATACACCGATAAACTCATCTTT. It is translated as CACDTVRTGDLQYTDKLIF.

This clone was found a few times. A much larger clone lies a single base off, so this may be a read error. This rearrangement joins TRDV2 to TRDJ3; 12 nucleotides align to TRDD3. J lost 5 bases, V lost 1 base, and 20 bases had no gene match. Germline CDR1 reads GEAIGNYY; CDR2 reads EKD. CDR3 length: 23 residues. CDR3 sequence: CACDTGSLLGDTSGAGDTRQMFF. In DNA form, the CDR3 reads TGTGCCTGTGACACTGGGTCTTTACTGGGGGATACTTCGGGTGCCGGGGACACCCGACAGATGTTTTTC.

The chain combines TRDV2 with TRDJ3, with 7 bases that match TRDD3. V shed 1 base, J shed 2 bases, and the junction held 7 bases outside the gene matches. This CDR3 is 18 amino acids long. The germline CDR1 and CDR2 sequences are GEAIGNYY and EKD. CDR3 in amino acids: CACDTLGATAWDTRQMFF. The CDR3 bases are TGTGCCTGTGACACTCTGGGGGCTACCGCCTGGGACACCCGACAGATGTTTTTC.

In its sample, this clone was seen a few times. It may be a read error: a sequence one base away is much more abundant. This sequence joins TRDV2 and TRDJ1, with TRDD3 matching 12 bases. The CDR3 is made up of 14 amino acids. Germline V CDR1 and CDR2: GEAIGNYY, EKD. The DNA of the CDR3 is TGTGCCTGTGACATACTGGGGGATACCGATAAACTCACCTTT. This translates into CACDILGDTDKLTF.

On this clone itself: It is likely a read error: a sequence one base away is far more abundant. The rearrangement uses TRDV2 and TRDJ3; TRDD3 matches at 8 bases. There are 17 residues in the CDR3. Germline assignment: CDR1 GEAIGNYY and CDR2 EKD. The CDR3 region has the DNA TGTGCCCGTGACACCGCTGGGGGATCCTGGGACACCCGACAGATGTTTTTC. It specifies CARDTAGGSWDTRQMFF.

The genes are TRDV2 and TRDJ1; tentative D call: TRDD3 (6 bases). Germline V CDR1 and CDR2: GEAIGNYY, EKD. V lost 0 bases and J lost 2, with 15 bases in between. The CDR3 covers 16 residues. The CDR3 loop is CACDTLGTRGTDKLIF. The CDR3 nucleotides are TGTGCCTGTGACACCCTGGGGACCCGGGGGACCGATAAACTCATCTTT.

This clone was picked up a small number of times. The chain has TRDV2 and TRDJ3, with 7 bases lining up with TRDD3. Germline V lookup: CDR1 GEAIGNYY, CDR2 EKD. V trimming: 1 base; J trimming: 0 bases; junction bases outside the gene matches: 17. The CDR3 contains 22 residues. The CDR3 protein is CACDTGGFTSSPSSWDTRQMFF. DNA of the CDR3: TGTGCCTGTGACACAGGGGGATTCACGTCAAGCCCAAGCTCCTGGGACACCCGACAGATGTTTTTC.

This clone was counted a few times. V is TRDV2 and J is TRDJ1; TRDD3 matches at 9 bases. This CDR3 has 19 amino acids. Germline CDR1 and CDR2: GEAIGNYY and EKD. Losses at the gene ends were 0 bases for V and 0 bases for J; bases not matched to a gene: 13. This chain's CDR3 is CACDTLASWGIRYTDKLIF. CDR3 in DNA: TGTGCCTGTGACACCTTGGCCTCCTGGGGGATTCGGTACACCGATAAACTCATCTTT.

In its sample, this clone is medium-sized. Other nucleotide sequences in the sample specify the same CDR3. The chain is built from TRDV2 and TRDJ3, with 8 nucleotides matching TRDD3. V lost 0 bases, J lost 0 bases, and 3 bases stayed unmatched. Germline V lookup: CDR1 GEAIGNYY, CDR2 EKD. This CDR3 is 18 amino acids long. The CDR3 DNA reads as TGTGCCTGTGACACCGTACTGGGGGGCTCCTGGGACACCCGACAGATGTTTTTC. The encoded protein is CACDTVLGGSWDTRQMFF.

About this clone itself: A far larger clone is off by one base, so a read error is likely. Other DNA sequences from this sample encode an identical CDR3 as well. This chain links TRDV1 with TRDJ1; 13 bases match TRDD3. V was clipped by 6 bases and J by 3 bases; unmatched bases: 34. The CDR3 loop spans 25 amino acids. In germline, CDR1 is TSWWSYY, CDR2 QGS. In DNA, the CDR3 is TGTGCTCTTGGAGGCTACCCAGAGGTCTTTGCTTTACTGGGGGATACGGGGACTCACCCCGATAAACTCATCTTT. Residues: CALGGYPEVFALLGDTGTHPDKLIF.

V usage is TRDV1 and J usage is TRDJ1, with D maybe TRDD3 (5 bases). Germline V gene sequence: CDR1 TSWWSYY, CDR2 QGS. The ends were cut back, 2 bases at V and 0 bases at J, with 16 bases in the middle. This CDR3 is 17 amino acids long. The CDR3 sequence is CALGEEGFTVYTDKLIF. The DNA for the CDR3 is TGTGCTCTTGGGGAAGAGGGATTCACAGTTTACACCGATAAACTCATCTTT.

This clone occurred a few times. TCRdb records a much larger clone's protein for this DNA, with a difference at residue 11 that likely arises from a read error; the protein given is the translation of the DNA. The chain links TRDV2 to TRDJ3; D possibly corresponds to TRDD3 (6 bases). There are 18 residues in the CDR3. Germline V gene data show CDR1 as GEAIGNYY and CDR2 as EKD. CDR3: CACDTGWGSSRDTRQMFF. CDR3 DNA: TGTGCCTGTGACACCGGCTGGGGAAGCTCCCGGGACACCCGACAGATGTTTTTC.

The chain employs TRDV2 and TRDJ1; 7 bases are a match to TRDD3. V trimming: 4 bases; J trimming: 0 bases; junction bases outside the gene matches: 19. Germline V gives CDR1 GEAIGNYY, CDR2 EKD. The CDR3 covers 19 residues. The CDR3 spells CACEPLRQGIKIYTDKLIF. The CDR3 DNA follows: TGTGCCTGTGAACCGCTACGACAGGGGATAAAGATCTACACCGATAAACTCATCTTT.

In the case of this clone: The junction departs from germline at one end; a sequencing error may be responsible. At the DNA level, this CDR3 is encoded by other sequences in the same sample as well. This chain joins TRDV2 and TRDJ1; 10 nucleotides match TRDD3. Germline assignment: CDR1 GEAIGNYY and CDR2 EKD. CDR3 length: 16 amino acids. The CDR3 loop reads CACDGLGDKGTDKLIF. Written as DNA, the CDR3 is TGCGCCTGTGACGGTCTGGGGGATAAGGGCACCGATAAACTCATCTTT.

About this clone itself: The junction departs from the called germline gene at one end, perhaps through a read error. Other nucleotide sequences from this sample produce the same CDR3. CDR3 sequence reads: CACDTVLGDTSSCDTRQMFF. The CDR3 DNA reads as TGTGCCTGTGACACCGTACTGGGGGACACGAGCTCCTGCGACACCCGACAGATGTTTTTC. The J gene is TRDJ3, the V gene TRDV2; 9 nucleotides line up with TRDD3. The CDR3 has 20 amino acids. From germline, CDR1 is GEAIGNYY and CDR2 EKD.